This T cell receptor (beta chain) was sequenced for a study of tumor and adjacent non-tumor tissue in lung cancer. Study-level information: Patients comprised approximately eleven adenocarcinoma, a couple of squamous cell carcinoma and 1 small cell lung cancer. Notes on the study in general: Tumor TCR diversity, when higher, was linked to shorter survival. Compared with tumor, normal lung showed significantly lower TCR diversity.

The library came from three nested PCR rounds adapted from ARM-PCR protocols. TCRdb independently ran MiXCR on the multiplex PCR reads; one entry per CDR3 protein. This sample has 90,000 to 100,000 distinct CDR3 sequences, with approximately 80% found just once. This sample's RNA came from whole unsorted tissue. Distant lung tissue was collected more than 3 cm away from the tumor edge. This CDR3 comprises 13 residues. Germline CDR1 reads SGHAT; CDR2 reads FQDESV (reference sequence). A word on this clonotype: The antigen remains unidentified.

The material sequenced was distant non-tumor lung tissue. V and J are TRBV11-1 and TRBJ2-7, with D maybe TRBD2 (5 bases). The receptor comes from a man aged 55 to 70 with small cell lung cancer. Here the CDR3 reads CDSSLARRYEQYV. The CDR3 nucleotides read TGTGACAGTAGCTTAGCGCGGCGGTACGAGCAGTACGTC.